One and the same sample provided the 14 T cell receptor beta chains below, sequenced in a study of shared clonotypes between healthy human individuals. Profiling relied on immunoSEQ multiplex PCR, and the TCRdb table lists in-frame clones only, not all of them. The sample lists about 680,000 clones, about 74% occurring once. Input material: memory CD4+ T cells sorted from blood. Subset denoted: CD45RA-negative fraction. Source of these receptors: a woman under 40 in good health.

This clone occurred a few times. The chain has TRBV28 and TRBJ2-7; D not resolved. The CDR3 spans 15 residues. V dropped 3 bases and J dropped 4 bases, with 16 bases sitting between them. Germline CDR1 is MDHEN and CDR2 is SYDVKM. CDR3 residues: CASSFRRNQMYEQYF. As DNA, the CDR3 is TGTGCCAGCAGTTTTAGACGGAATCAAATGTACGAGCAGTACTTC.

This clone was seen a handful of times. V usage is TRBV7-3 and J usage is TRBJ1-2, with 8 nucleotides matching TRBD1. The CDR3 is 13 amino acids. CDR1 is SGHTA, CDR2 FQGTGA, per germline. V lost 5 bases and J lost 5; bases outside the gene matches: 4. The CDR3 region is CASSQGAGYGYTF. The CDR3 bases are TGTGCCAGCAGCCAGGGGGCAGGTTATGGCTACACCTTC.

The CDR3 spells CASSLGGTPSPQYF. CDR3 sequence (DNA): TGCGCCAGCAGCTTGGGCGGGACCCCGTCGCCCCAGTACTTC. V and J are TRBV5-1 and TRBJ2-5, with D maybe TRBD2 (6 bases). This CDR3 is built from 14 residues. In germline, CDR1 is SGHRS, CDR2 YFSETQ. Between the trimmed V and J ends, which lost 0 bases and 9 bases, there was a span of 15 bases.

The CDR3 sequence: CASSIEQIYSNQPQHF. The CDR3 DNA sequence: TGTGCCAGTAGTATAGAACAGATCTATAGCAATCAGCCCCAGCATTTT. The rearrangement links TRBV19 to TRBJ1-5; unclear D gene. This CDR3 has 16 residues. V was clipped by 0 bases and J by 0 bases, with 9 bases between them. Germline loops: CDR1 LNHDA, CDR2 SQIVND (reference sequence).

The chain has TRBV28 and TRBJ1-5; 7 bases match TRBD1. V lost 7 bases to trimming and J lost 4 bases; unmatched junction nucleotides: 4. The germline gives CDR1 MDHEN, CDR2 SYDVKM. The CDR3 extends over 13 amino acids. CDR3 in amino acids: CASKGQFNQPQHF. The DNA for the CDR3 is TGTGCCAGCAAGGGACAGTTTAATCAGCCCCAGCATTTT.

In regard to this clone: Being one base from a much bigger clone, this may be a read error. The chain joins TRBV7-9 to TRBJ2-5, with 12 positions matching TRBD2. CDR1 and CDR2 from the germline V gene are SEHNR and FQNEAQ (reference sequence). The V segment lost 1 base and the J segment 5 bases; nucleotides outside the gene matches: 2. The CDR3 is 15 amino acids. The CDR3 nucleotides read TGTGCCAGCAGCTTAGGACTAGCGGGAGTGGAGACCCAGTACTTC. This sequence encodes CASSLGLAGVETQYF.

The chain carries TRBV2 and TRBJ2-3; 10 nucleotides match TRBD2. This CDR3 spans 16 amino acids. Trimming cost V 7 bases and J 6 bases; bases outside gene matches: 13. Germline V gene sequence: CDR1 SNHLY, CDR2 FYNNEI. In DNA, the CDR3 is TGTGCCAGCACCCCCCCTAGCGGGAGTTTACCGGATACGCAGTATTTT. It translates to CASTPPSGSLPDTQYF.

This clone turned up a few times. V usage is TRBV11-2 and J usage is TRBJ1-2, with a weak D call TRBD1 (6 bases). CDR3 length: 13 residues. Per germline, CDR1 SGHAT and CDR2 FQNNGV. V dropped 1 base and J dropped 4 bases, with 7 bases sitting between them. CDR3 nucleotide sequence: TGTGCCAGCAGCTTAGCAGGGGTCTATGGCTACACCTTC. It codes for CASSLAGVYGYTF.

The chain links TRBV7-9 to TRBJ2-5; D gene unclear. Trimming removed 2 bases from V and 4 bases from J, with 5 bases in between. The CDR3 has 12 residues. CDR1 and CDR2 (germline): SEHNR, FQNEAQ (reference sequence). CDR3 nucleotides: TGTGCCAGCAGCTTAATAGGAGAGACCCAGTACTTC. It encodes CASSLIGETQYF. The whole variable domain, remainder taken from reference TRBV7-9 and TRBJ2-5, is DTGVSQNPRHKITKRGQNVTFRCDPISEHNRLYWYRQTLGQGPEFLTYFQNEAQLEKSRLLSDRFSAERPKGSFSTLEIQRTEQGDSAMYLCASSLIGETQYFGPGTRLLVL.

The rearrangement joins TRBV5-4 to TRBJ2-3; D not resolved. The CDR3 extends over 12 amino acids. CDR1 is SGHNT and CDR2 is YYREEE in the germline V gene (reference sequence). Between the trimmed V and J ends, which lost 4 bases and 9 bases, there was a span of 12 bases. CDR3 DNA sequence: TGTGCCAGCAGCCACGTCCTGGGAACGCAGTATTTT. It yields the protein CASSHVLGTQYF.

In this sample, this clone turned up a few times. The chain links TRBV7-9 to TRBJ1-5; no clear D. CDR1 is SEHNR, CDR2 FQNEAQ, per germline (reference sequence). The CDR3 sequence is 15 residues long. V lost 5 bases and J 3 bases, leaving 14 bases between the germline ends. The CDR3 nucleotides read TGTGCCAGCAGCGTAGGTATGGGTCTCAATCAGCCCCAGCATTTT. It is translated as CASSVGMGLNQPQHF.

The chain joins TRBV11-2 to TRBJ2-2; 11 nucleotides match TRBD1. The ends lost 1 base at V and 4 bases at J; junction bases unmatched: 5. Per germline, CDR1 SGHAT and CDR2 FQNNGV. There are 17 residues in the CDR3. The CDR3: CASSLGTGTGGTGELFF. The CDR3 DNA follows: TGTGCCAGCAGCTTAGGGACCGGGACAGGGGGCACCGGGGAGCTGTTTTTT.

The chain's CDR3 is CASSSGVSGEQYF. DNA for the CDR3: TGTGCCAGCAGCAGTGGGGTATCGGGCGAGCAGTACTTC. The rearrangement uses TRBV28 and TRBJ2-7; D gene uncertain. Germline V lookup: CDR1 MDHEN, CDR2 SYDVKM. V lost 6 bases to trimming and J lost 6 bases, with 15 bases between them. This CDR3 has 13 amino acids. Complete variable domain (other parts from reference TRBV28 and TRBJ2-7): DVKVTQSSRYLVKRTGEKVFLECVQDMDHENMFWYRQDPGLGLRLIYFSYDVKMKEKGDIPEGYSVSREKKERFSLILESASTNQTSMYLCASSSGVSGEQYFGPGTRLTVT.

The gene calls are TRBV9 and TRBJ2-7, with D tentatively TRBD2 (5 bases). This CDR3 comprises 14 residues. V dropped 3 bases and J dropped 6 bases, with 16 bases sitting between them. Germline lookup yields CDR1 SGDLS and CDR2 YYNGEE. CDR3 protein: CASSDPRLPSEQYF. The CDR3 DNA follows: TGTGCCAGCAGCGACCCTAGACTACCGAGCGAGCAGTACTTC. The full variable domain, rest sourced from reference TRBV9 and TRBJ2-7, is DSGVTQTPKHLITATGQRVTLRCSPRSGDLSVYWYQQSLDQGLQFLIQYYNGEERAKGNILERFSAQQFPDLHSELNLSSLELGDSALYFCASSDPRLPSEQYFGPGTRLTVT.